Listed here are 11 T cell receptor beta chains from one sample, sequenced in a study of T cells in women clearing cervical HPV infection. Assay used: immunoSEQ multiplex PCR; TCRdb lists only in-frame clones, some missing. The specimen's table records about 28,000 clones. Sequencing was done on a sample of blood buffy coat. The origin of the receptors is a woman between 18 and 75 years old with a cervical HPV16 infection that either progressed to CIN3+ or cleared (not recorded which).

Concerning this clone: The DNA ends 3 residues before the CDR3 does, and the rest of the CDR3 is filled in from the germline J gene. This rearrangement joins TRBV2 to TRBJ2-7; D is possibly TRBD1 (5 bases). CDR1 is SNHLY and CDR2 is FYNNEI in the germline V gene. This CDR3 is built from 16 residues. V lost 1 base and J lost 4, with 17 bases in between. This chain's CDR3 is CASSEVADNPTYEQYF. The covered CDR3 bases are TGTGCCAGCAGTGAAGTGGCGGACAACCCTACGTACGAG.

With respect to this clone: The DNA ends 3 residues before the CDR3 does, and the rest of the CDR3 is filled in from the germline J gene. The chain is built from TRBV29-1 and TRBJ2-1; tentative D call: TRBD2 (6 bases). V was trimmed by 6 bases and J by 4 bases, leaving 19 bases between them. The CDR3 is made up of 15 amino acids. Germline V CDR1 and CDR2: SQVTM, ANQGSEA. CDR3 amino acids: CSVAGLPEKYNEQFF. CDR3 DNA (partial): TGCAGCGTCGCGGGACTTCCCGAGAAGTACAATGAG.

As to this clone: The CDR3 extends 3 residues past the end of the read, so its final part is completed from the germline J gene. The chain is built from TRBV7-9 and TRBJ1-2; no definite D call. The V gene lost 2 bases and the J gene lost 4 bases, with 14 bases spanning the gap. The CDR3 extends over 15 amino acids. CDR1 SEHNR and CDR2 FQNEAQ come from the germline V gene (reference sequence). The sequenced part of the CDR3 DNA is TGTGCCAGCAGCTTAATTCCAGAACCACCCTATGGC. It specifies CASSLIPEPPYG. In full, the CDR3 reads CASSLIPEPPYGYTF.

A remark on this clone: Read sequence stops 3 residues before the CDR3 end, and the germline J gene provides the missing end. This chain uses TRBV20-1 with TRBJ2-7; 8 positions match TRBD2. Germline V lookup: CDR1 DFQATT, CDR2 SNEGSKA (reference sequence). J gave up 5 bases and V 7 bases, and 10 bases lay outside the gene matches. CDR3 length equals 13 residues. Here the CDR3 reads CSVGTSGGDEQYF. CDR3 bases read: TGCAGTGTTGGGACCAGCGGGGGCGACGAG.

This CDR3 reads CASSSQEVEAFF. CDR3 DNA, as far as it was read: TGTGCCAGCAGTTCCCAGGAAGTTGAA. The rearrangement links TRBV6-2 or TRBV6-3 to TRBJ1-1; no reliable D call. The read terminates 3 residues ahead of where the CDR3 ends, so the germline J gene completes it. Deletions cut 4 bases from V and 7 bases from J, with 10 bases between. This CDR3 comprises 12 residues. CDR1 and CDR2 (germline): MNHEY, SVGEGT.

Note on this clone: A read error may produce the germline difference seen at one junction end. The CDR3 end is not reached by the read, which stops 3 residues before it; the germline J gene fills it in. The same CDR3 is also encoded by other DNA sequences in this sample. This chain links TRBV2 with TRBJ1-3, with 11 positions matching TRBD1. Per the germline V gene, CDR1 is SNHLY and CDR2 is FYNNEI. The CDR3 is 13 amino acids. CDR3 DNA, as far as it was read: TGTGCCAGCAGCGGGACAGGGGGAGACACT. It yields the protein CASSGTGGDT. In full, the CDR3 is CASSGTGGDTIYF.

As regards this clone: The sequenced fragment ends 3 residues before the CDR3 boundary, so the rest is inferred from the germline J gene. The chain recombines TRBV6-2 or TRBV6-3 with TRBJ2-1; D gene unclear. V was clipped by 2 bases and J by 8 bases, with 16 bases between them. CDR1 is MNHEY, CDR2 SVGEGT, per germline. CDR3 length: 15 amino acids. CDR3 protein: CASSYSVLLRDEQFF. Partial CDR3 DNA: TGTGCCAGCAGTTACAGTGTACTGCTACGGGATGAG.

About this clone: With the read ending 3 residues before the CDR3 end, the germline J gene is used to fill in that end. V and J are TRBV12-3 or TRBV12-4 and TRBJ2-3; 14 bases are a match to TRBD2. The CDR3 is made up of 18 amino acids. Losses at the gene ends were 1 base for V and 5 bases for J; bases not matched to a gene: 8. The sequenced CDR3 bases are TGTGCCAGCAGTTTAGGTTTCGGGACTAGCGGGAGTGGAGATACG. The encoded protein is CASSLGFGTSGSGDT. The entire CDR3 is CASSLGFGTSGSGDTQYF.

As to this clone: The read halts 3 residues ahead of the CDR3 end, with the missing end drawn from the germline J gene. The chain couples TRBV20-1 to TRBJ2-7; 7 bases map to TRBD2. Germline CDR1 and CDR2: DFQATT and SNEGSKA (reference sequence). This CDR3 comprises 13 residues. Losses at the gene ends were 7 bases for V and 2 bases for J; bases not matched to a gene: 8. The sequenced CDR3 bases are TGCAGTGGGAAGACTAGCCTAGCCTACGAG. Encoded protein: CSGKTSLAYE. The entire CDR3 protein is CSGKTSLAYEQYF.

Of note for this clone: Read data end 3 residues before the CDR3 end; the end is taken from the germline J gene. V gene TRBV5-1 combines with J gene TRBJ2-5; TRBD1 might be the D (6 bases). Deletions cut 2 bases from V and 4 bases from J, with 12 bases between. CDR1 and CDR2 (germline): SGHRS, YFSETQ. The CDR3 sequence is 14 residues long. The CDR3 bases that were read are TGCGCCAGCAGCTTCGCGTGGGGGCGAGAGACC. This codes for CASSFAWGRET. The whole CDR3 reads CASSFAWGRETQYF.

Details on this clone: Its ends do not fully match the called genes, so a read error is possible. The DNA ends 3 residues before the CDR3 does, and the rest of the CDR3 is filled in from the germline J gene. This chain joins TRBV7-7 and TRBJ1-1; D is perhaps TRBD1 (5 bases). Germline V gene data show CDR1 as SSHAT and CDR2 as FNYEAQ (reference sequence). The length of the CDR3 is 15 residues. The CDR3 region is CASSLVKGLSYEAFF. Partial CDR3 DNA: TGTGCTAGCAGCCTGGTGAAGGGGCTCTCCTACGAG. Full variable domain (rest looked up from reference TRBV7-7 and TRBJ1-1): GAGVSQSPRYKVTKRGQDVTLRCDPISSHATLYWYQQALGQGPEFLTYFNYEAQPDKSGLPSDRFSAERPEGSISTLTIQRTEQRDSAMYRCASSLVKGLSYEAFFGQGTRLTVV.